The entry below describes one T cell receptor (beta chain). Germline V gene sequence: CDR1 DFQATT, CDR2 SNEGSKA (reference sequence). Trimming removed 4 bases from V and 8 bases from J, with 9 bases in between. The CDR3 is 11 residues long. These data come from a study of blood T cell repertoires in COVID-19. The repertoire was sequenced with immunoSEQ multiplex PCR; TCRdb's copy has only in-frame clones and lacks some. The sample contains about 160,000 clones, 80% to 90% of which appear only once. The specimen was peripheral blood. V and J are TRBV20-1 and TRBJ2-1; D is undetermined. This receptor was taken from a woman aged 60-75 years with COVID-19, enrolled during active disease. CDR3 nucleotide sequence: TGCAGTGCTATTCAGGTCGATGAGCAGTTCTTC. It yields the protein CSAIQVDEQFF.